The 5 T cell receptor beta chains below were found in one sample sequenced in a study of cytomegalovirus exposure and HLA in healthy donors. Primers: 60 Vbeta forward and 13 Jbeta reverse. Clones were read by immunoSEQ multiplex PCR, and TCRdb kept only the in-frame ones, dropping some. The table lists about 130,000 clones, with just under 2% in the top ten. Sequencing was done on a sample of PBMCs. The receptors derive from a woman in her sixties in good health and CMV-seronegative.

The chain has TRBV5-1 and TRBJ2-1; TRBD2 aligns across 12 bases. Looked up from germline, CDR1 is SGHRS and CDR2 is YFSETQ. The J segment lost 7 bases and the V segment lost 3 bases, leaving 11 bases of the junction unmatched. The CDR3 is 17 residues long. DNA for the CDR3: TGCGCCAGCAGCTCGAAACTAGCGGGGGGTCTTGAAAATGAGCAGTTCTTC. It codes for CASSSKLAGGLENEQFF.

The rearrangement links TRBV5-1 to TRBJ1-6, with D perhaps matching TRBD1 (6 bases). The germline V gene has CDR1 SGHRS and CDR2 YFSETQ. The CDR3 runs 16 residues. V was clipped by 0 bases and J by 5 bases, with 12 bases between them. CDR3: CASSLAGGGDNSPLHF. For the CDR3, the DNA is TGCGCCAGCAGCTTGGCGGGGGGCGGTGATAATTCACCCCTCCACTTT.

The chain links TRBV4-1 to TRBJ1-5; D not resolved. Trimming took 1 base from V and 1 from J, leaving 5 bases between them. CDR1 and CDR2 (germline): MGHRA, YSYEKL. The CDR3 sequence is 14 residues long. The chain's CDR3 is CASSQGASNQPQHF. The CDR3 DNA reads TGCGCCAGCAGCCAAGGCGCAAGCAATCAGCCCCAGCATTTT.

The J gene is TRBJ2-1, the V gene TRBV7-2, with TRBD2 identical over 7 bases. The junction had 7 bases not matched to a gene; V was cut back by 4 bases and J by 4 bases. Germline assignment: CDR1 SGHTA and CDR2 FQGNSA. The CDR3 has 15 residues. The CDR3 DNA follows: TGTGCCAGCAGCTCGAGCGGGGCCCAATACAATGAGCAGTTCTTC. Its translation: CASSSSGAQYNEQFF.

The V gene is TRBV19, the J gene TRBJ1-5, with 9 bases aligning to TRBD1. The CDR3 is 15 residues long. V gave up 7 bases and J gave up 11 bases; unmatched junction bases: 15. Germline assignment: CDR1 LNHDA and CDR2 SQIVND (reference sequence). This CDR3 reads CASTTGTGHREAQHF. Written as DNA, the CDR3 is TGTGCCAGTACTACCGGGACAGGGCACCGGGAAGCCCAGCATTTT.